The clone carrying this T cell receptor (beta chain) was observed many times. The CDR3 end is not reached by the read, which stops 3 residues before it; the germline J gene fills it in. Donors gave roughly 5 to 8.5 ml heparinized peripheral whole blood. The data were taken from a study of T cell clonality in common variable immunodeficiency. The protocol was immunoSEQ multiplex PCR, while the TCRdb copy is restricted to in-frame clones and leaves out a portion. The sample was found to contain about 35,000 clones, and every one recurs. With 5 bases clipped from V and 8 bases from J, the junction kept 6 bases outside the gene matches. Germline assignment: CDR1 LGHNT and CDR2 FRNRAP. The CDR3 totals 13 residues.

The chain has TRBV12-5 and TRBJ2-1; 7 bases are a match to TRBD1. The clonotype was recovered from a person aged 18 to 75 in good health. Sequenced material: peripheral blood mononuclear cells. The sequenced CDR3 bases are TGTGCTAGTGGTAATAACAGGGGAGATGAG. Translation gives CASGNNRGDE. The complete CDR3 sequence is CASGNNRGDEQFF.